This TCR beta chain is drawn from a study of quantifying T cell responses using KT2 cells. About the study: TCR alpha and beta constant-region primers primed reverse transcription of RNA. Study-level points and caveats: Counts of KT2 alpha and beta sequences rose linearly with the number of KT2 cells added.

Details on this clonotype: What it binds is not known.

Germline V gene data show CDR1 as LGHNA and CDR2 as YSLEER. CDR3 length: 16 residues. Between the trimmed V and J ends, which lost 0 bases and 2 bases, there was a span of 12 bases. An oligo carrying a UMI was ligated to the cDNA 3' end. An equimolar mix of RC1.1 and RC1.2 primed the beta chain across TRBC1 and TRBC2. TCRdb itself ran the UMI-ligation and nested PCR reads through MiXCR, one entry per CDR3 protein. The sample yields fewer than 60,000 distinct CDR3 sequences, approximately 10% seen once. The V call is TRBV4-3, the J call TRBJ2-3; D remains ambiguous. Source material: PBMCs spiked with cells of the T cell clone KT2. The sequence came from a human donor. CDR3 amino acids: CASSQDRQAPTDTQYF. CDR3 sequence (DNA): TGCGCCAGCAGCCAAGATCGTCAAGCGCCCACAGATACGCAGTATTTT.